The clone carrying this T cell receptor beta chain was seen more than once but under ten times. The target antigen is unknown. The data belong to a study of T cell repertoires in cytomegalovirus infection. As for the study in general: Well-studied HLA-B-restricted epitopes and recently identified HLA-C-restricted epitopes of CMV were both used in the study. Carrying CMV and the relevant HLA type showed in public TCR beta signatures. Overall study results and limits: Clonotype analysis showed dominance of the ex vivo response by HLA-C-restricted CMV-specific TCR beta clonotypes.

The ends were cut back, 5 bases at V and 6 bases at J, with 17 bases in the middle. The CDR3 extends over 15 amino acids. CDR1 is SGHTA and CDR2 is FQGNSA in the germline V gene. TCRdb ran MiXCR on the reads and lists one entry per CDR3 protein. The sample lists tens of thousands of distinct CDR3 sequences, roughly 20% seen once, with roughly 29% in the top ten. The chain couples TRBV7-2 to TRBJ1-5; possibly TRBD1 for D (5 bases). This TCR came from a human donor in good health (CMV status not recorded). Some clones in this sample may be carry-over from other donors' samples. Sequences were derived from CD8+ T cells from cultured PBMCs, sampled from culture after CMV antigen stimulation. The CDR3 region is CASSQDKGRGQPQHF. The CDR3 coding sequence is TGTGCCAGCAGCCAGGACAAGGGAAGAGGTCAGCCCCAGCATTTT.